This TCR beta chain was sequenced in a study of vaccination and CD4 T cells after COVID-19. Cultured CD4+ T cells had their DNA profiled by the Oncomine TCR Beta short-read assay. Each CDR3 protein is one row after TCRdb ran MiXCR on the PCR reads. The sample lists roughly 14,000 distinct CDR3 sequences, 50% to 55% seen once, with around 8.7% in the top ten. The sample's treatment: roughly 10-day PBMC culture with coronavirus spike peptide pools or control peptides (ViraFEST assay). ViraFEST used peptide pools to expand antigen-specific T cells and subsequently sequenced their TCRs. This clonotype was picked up one time. Antigen unknown. Sequencing used CD4+ T cells from blood, cultured in vitro. The sequence came from a human donor who had recovered from COVID-19.

The CDR3 coding sequence is TGTGCCAGCAGTTACACCACAGGGGGGGATTCACCCCTCCACTTT. Protein sequence: CASSYTTGGDSPLHF. This chain links TRBV6-5 with TRBJ1-6; TRBD1 matches at 8 bases. V was clipped by 2 bases and J by 8 bases; unmatched bases: 5. CDR3 length equals 15 residues. Germline V CDR1 and CDR2: MNHEY, SVGAGI.